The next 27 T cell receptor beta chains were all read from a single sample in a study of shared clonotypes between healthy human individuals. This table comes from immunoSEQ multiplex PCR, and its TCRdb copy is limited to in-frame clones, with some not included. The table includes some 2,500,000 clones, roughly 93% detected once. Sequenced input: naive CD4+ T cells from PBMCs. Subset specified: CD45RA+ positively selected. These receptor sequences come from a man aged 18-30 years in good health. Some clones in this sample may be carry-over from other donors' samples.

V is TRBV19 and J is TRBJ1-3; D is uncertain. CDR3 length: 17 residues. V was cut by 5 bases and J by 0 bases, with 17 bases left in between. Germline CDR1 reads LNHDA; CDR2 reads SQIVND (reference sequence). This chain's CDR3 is CASSASVGRLSGNTIYF. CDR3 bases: TGTGCCAGTAGTGCCTCGGTCGGGCGGCTCTCTGGAAACACCATATATTTT.

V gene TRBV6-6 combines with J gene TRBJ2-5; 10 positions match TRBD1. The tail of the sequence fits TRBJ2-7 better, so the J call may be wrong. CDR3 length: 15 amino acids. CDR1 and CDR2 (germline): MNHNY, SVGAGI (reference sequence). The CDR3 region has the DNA TGTGCCAGCACCTCTAGGGACAGGGGCTCCTACGAGCAGTACTTC. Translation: CASTSRDRGSYEQYF.

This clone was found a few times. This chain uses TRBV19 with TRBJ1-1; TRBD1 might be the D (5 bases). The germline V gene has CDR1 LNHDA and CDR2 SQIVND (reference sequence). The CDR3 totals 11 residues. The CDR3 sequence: CGTREDTEAFF. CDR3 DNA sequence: TGTGGGACCAGGGAGGACACTGAAGCTTTCTTT.

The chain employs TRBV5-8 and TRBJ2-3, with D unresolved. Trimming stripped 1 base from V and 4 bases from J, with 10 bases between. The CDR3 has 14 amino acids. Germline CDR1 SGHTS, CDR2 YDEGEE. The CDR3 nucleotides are TGTGCCAGCAGCTTGCGTGGCGAGGCAGATACGCAGTATTTT. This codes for CASSLRGEADTQYF.

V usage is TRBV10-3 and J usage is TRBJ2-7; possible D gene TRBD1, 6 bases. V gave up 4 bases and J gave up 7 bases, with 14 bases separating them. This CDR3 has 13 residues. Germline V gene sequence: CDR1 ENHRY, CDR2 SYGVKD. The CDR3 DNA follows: TGTGCCATCAGTGGGGACATTCGTCGGGAGCAGTACTTC. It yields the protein CAISGDIRREQYF.

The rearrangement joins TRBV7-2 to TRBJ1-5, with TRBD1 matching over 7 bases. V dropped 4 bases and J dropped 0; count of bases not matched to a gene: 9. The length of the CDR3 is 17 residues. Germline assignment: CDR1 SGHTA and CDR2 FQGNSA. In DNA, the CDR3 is TGTGCCAGCAGCTATAACAGGGGAGGAGATAGCAATCAGCCCCAGCATTTT. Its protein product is CASSYNRGGDSNQPQHF.

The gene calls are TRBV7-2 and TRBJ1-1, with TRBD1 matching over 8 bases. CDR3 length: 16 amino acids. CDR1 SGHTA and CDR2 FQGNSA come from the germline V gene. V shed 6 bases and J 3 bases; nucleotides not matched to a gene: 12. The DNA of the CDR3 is TGTGCCAGCAGTCTCCCCCAGGGGGCGGGCGACACTGAAGCTTTCTTT. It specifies CASSLPQGAGDTEAFF.

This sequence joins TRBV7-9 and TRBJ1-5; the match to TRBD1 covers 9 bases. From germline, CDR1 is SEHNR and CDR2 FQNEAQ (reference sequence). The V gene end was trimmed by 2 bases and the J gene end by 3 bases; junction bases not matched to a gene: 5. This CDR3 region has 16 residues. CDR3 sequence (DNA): TGTGCCAGCAGCTTAAGTGGACAGGGGAACAATCAGCCCCAGCATTTT. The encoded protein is CASSLSGQGNNQPQHF.

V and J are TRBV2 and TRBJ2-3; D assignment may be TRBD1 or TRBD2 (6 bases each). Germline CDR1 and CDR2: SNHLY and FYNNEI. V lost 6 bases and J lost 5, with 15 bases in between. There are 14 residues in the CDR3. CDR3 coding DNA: TGTGCCAGCAGGCGAGGGGGGTCGAAAGATACGCAGTATTTT. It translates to CASRRGGSKDTQYF.

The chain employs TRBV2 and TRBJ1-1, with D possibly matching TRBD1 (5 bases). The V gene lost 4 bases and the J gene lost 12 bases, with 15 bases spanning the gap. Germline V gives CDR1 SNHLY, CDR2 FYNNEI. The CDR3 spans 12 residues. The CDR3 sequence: CASSGAARGTFF. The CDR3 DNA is TGTGCCAGCAGTGGGGCAGCGCGGGGGACTTTCTTT.

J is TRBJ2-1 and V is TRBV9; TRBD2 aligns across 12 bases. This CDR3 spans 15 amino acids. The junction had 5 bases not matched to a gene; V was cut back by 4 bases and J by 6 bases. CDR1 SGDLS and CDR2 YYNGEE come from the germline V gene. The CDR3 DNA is TGTGCCAGCAGCCCCCGGACTAGCGGGACCAATGAGCAGTTCTTC. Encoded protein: CASSPRTSGTNEQFF.

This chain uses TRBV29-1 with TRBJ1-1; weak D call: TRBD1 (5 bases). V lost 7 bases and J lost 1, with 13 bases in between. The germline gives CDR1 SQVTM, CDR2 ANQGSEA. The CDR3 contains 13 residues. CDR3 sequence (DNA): TGCAGCGCCAAGGGGTCTGGGAACACTGAAGCTTTCTTT. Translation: CSAKGSGNTEAFF.

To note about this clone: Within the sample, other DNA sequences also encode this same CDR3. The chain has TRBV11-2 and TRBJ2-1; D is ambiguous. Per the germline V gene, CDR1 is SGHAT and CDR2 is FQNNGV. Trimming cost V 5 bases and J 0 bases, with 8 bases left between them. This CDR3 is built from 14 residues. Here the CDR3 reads CASSPLSSYNEQFF. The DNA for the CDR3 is TGTGCCAGCAGCCCCCTAAGCTCCTACAATGAGCAGTTCTTC.

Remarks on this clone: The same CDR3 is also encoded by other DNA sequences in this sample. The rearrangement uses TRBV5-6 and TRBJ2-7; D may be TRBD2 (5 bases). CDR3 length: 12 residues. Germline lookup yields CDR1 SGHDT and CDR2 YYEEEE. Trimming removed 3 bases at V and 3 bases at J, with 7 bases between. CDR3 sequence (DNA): TGTGCCAGCAGCTCCCGGGGCTACGAGCAGTACTTC. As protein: CASSSRGYEQYF.

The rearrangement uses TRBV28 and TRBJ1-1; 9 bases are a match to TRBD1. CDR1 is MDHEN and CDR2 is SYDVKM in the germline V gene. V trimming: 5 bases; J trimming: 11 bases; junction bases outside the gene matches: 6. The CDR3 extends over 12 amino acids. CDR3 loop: CASSTGTGTAFF. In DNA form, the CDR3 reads TGTGCCAGCAGTACTGGGACAGGGACGGCTTTCTTT.

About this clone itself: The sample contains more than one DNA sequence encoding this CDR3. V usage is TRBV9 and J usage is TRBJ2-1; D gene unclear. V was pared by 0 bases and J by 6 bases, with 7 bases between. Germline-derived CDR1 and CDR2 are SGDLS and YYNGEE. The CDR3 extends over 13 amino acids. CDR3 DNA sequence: TGTGCCAGCAGCGTAGCTACAGTCAATGAGCAGTTCTTC. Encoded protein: CASSVATVNEQFF.

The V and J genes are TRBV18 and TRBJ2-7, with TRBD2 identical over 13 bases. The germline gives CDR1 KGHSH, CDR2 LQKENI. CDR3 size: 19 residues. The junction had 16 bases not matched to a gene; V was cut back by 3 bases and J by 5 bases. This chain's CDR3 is CASSPDVGLAGVVPHEQYF. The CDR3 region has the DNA TGTGCCAGCTCACCGGATGTAGGACTAGCGGGAGTAGTCCCCCACGAGCAGTACTTC.

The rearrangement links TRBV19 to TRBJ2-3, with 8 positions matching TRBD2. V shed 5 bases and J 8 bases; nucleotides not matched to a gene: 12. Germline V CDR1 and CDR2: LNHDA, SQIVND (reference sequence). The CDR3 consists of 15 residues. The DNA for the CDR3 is TGTGCCAGTAGTCCTCGGGAGGGACTTTATGTTACGCAGTATTTT. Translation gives CASSPREGLYVTQYF.

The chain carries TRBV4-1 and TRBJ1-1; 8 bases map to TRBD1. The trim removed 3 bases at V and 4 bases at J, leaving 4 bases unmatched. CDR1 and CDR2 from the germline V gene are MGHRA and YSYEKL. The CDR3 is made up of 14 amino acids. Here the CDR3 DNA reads TGCGCCAGCAGCCAGGACAGGGCGAGCACTGAAGCTTTCTTT. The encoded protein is CASSQDRASTEAFF.

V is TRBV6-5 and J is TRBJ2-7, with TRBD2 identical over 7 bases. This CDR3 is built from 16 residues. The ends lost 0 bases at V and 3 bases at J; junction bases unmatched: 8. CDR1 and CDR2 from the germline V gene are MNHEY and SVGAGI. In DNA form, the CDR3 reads TGTGCCAGCAGTTACTCAGGCGGGAGTACCCGCTACGAGCAGTACTTC. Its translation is CASSYSGGSTRYEQYF.

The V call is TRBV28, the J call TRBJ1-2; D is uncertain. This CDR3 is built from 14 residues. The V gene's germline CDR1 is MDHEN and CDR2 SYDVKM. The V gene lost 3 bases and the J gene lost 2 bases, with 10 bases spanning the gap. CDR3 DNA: TGTGCCAGCAGTTTGCACGGAAAAAACTATGGCTACACCTTC. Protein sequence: CASSLHGKNYGYTF.

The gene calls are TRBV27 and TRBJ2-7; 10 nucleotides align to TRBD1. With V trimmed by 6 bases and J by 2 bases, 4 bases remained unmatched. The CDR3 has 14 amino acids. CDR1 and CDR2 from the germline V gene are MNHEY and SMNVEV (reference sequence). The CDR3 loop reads CASSGQGGPYEQYF. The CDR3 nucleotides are TGTGCCAGCAGCGGACAGGGGGGTCCCTACGAGCAGTACTTC.

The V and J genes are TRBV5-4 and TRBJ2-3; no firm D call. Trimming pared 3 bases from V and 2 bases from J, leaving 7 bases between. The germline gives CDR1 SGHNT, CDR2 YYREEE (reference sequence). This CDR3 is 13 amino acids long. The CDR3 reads CASSSYPTDTQYF. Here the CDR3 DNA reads TGTGCCAGCAGCTCCTACCCCACAGATACGCAGTATTTT. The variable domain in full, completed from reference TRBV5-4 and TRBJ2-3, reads ETGVTQSPTHLIKTRGQQVTLRCSSQSGHNTVSWYQQALGQGPQFIFQYYREEENGRGNFPPRFSGLQFPNYSSELNVNALELDDSALYLCASSSYPTDTQYFGPGTRLTVL.

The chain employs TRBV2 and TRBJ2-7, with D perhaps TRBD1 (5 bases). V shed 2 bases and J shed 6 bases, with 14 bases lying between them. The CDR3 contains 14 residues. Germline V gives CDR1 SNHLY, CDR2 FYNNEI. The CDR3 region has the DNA TGTGCCAGCAGTGAATTGTCATCCAGGGCCGAGCAGTACTTC. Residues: CASSELSSRAEQYF.

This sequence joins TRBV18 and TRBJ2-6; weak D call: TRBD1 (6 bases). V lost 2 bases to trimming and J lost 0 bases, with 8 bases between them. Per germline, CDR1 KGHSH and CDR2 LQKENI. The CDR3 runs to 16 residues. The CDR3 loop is CASSPTGTSGANVLTF. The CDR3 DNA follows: TGTGCCAGCTCACCAACAGGGACCTCTGGGGCCAACGTCCTGACTTTC.

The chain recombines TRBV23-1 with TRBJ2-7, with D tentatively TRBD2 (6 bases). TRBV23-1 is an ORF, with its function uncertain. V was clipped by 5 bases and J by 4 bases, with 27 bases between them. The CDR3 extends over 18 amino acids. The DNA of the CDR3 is TGCGCCAGCAGTTATCAGGGTTCAATGCTAGCGAAGCTATACGAGCAGTACTTC. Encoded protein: CASSYQGSMLAKLYEQYF.

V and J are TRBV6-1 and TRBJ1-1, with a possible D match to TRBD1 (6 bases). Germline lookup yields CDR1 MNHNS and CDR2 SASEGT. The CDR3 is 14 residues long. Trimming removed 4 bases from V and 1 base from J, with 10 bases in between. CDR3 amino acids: CASSVQGENTEAFF. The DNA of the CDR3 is TGTGCCAGCAGTGTACAGGGTGAGAACACTGAAGCTTTCTTT.